These 20 T cell receptor beta chains share one sample of origin, sequenced in a study of cytomegalovirus exposure and HLA in healthy donors listed by TCRdb under 2017. The library came from the immunoSEQ multiplex PCR assay. The multiplex PCR relied on a mix of 60 forward primers for TCR Vbeta segments and 13 reverse primers for TCR Jbeta segments. The clones in this table, taken by TCRdb from immuneACCESS, are in-frame only. Not every clone is retained; where verified, under half of the shortfall comes from an unresolved V gene, and the cause of the rest is unknown. The sample data list about 200,000 clones, and 79% of these were observed just once. The top ten hold 4.4% of the sample. Source material: PBMCs. These receptor sequences come from a woman under 40 in good health and CMV-seropositive.

The chain uses TRBV7-2 and TRBJ1-1, with 11 positions matching TRBD1. This CDR3 is 15 amino acids long. The J segment lost 4 bases and the V segment lost 3 bases, leaving 4 bases of the junction unmatched. The germline CDR1 and CDR2 sequences are SGHTA and FQGNSA. The CDR3, as DNA: TGTGCCAGCAGCTTGGGGGGACAGGGGGGCACTGAAGCTTTCTTT. Protein sequence: CASSLGGQGGTEAFF.

DNA of the CDR3: TGTGCCAGCAGGAAATCTAACACAGATACGCAGTATTTT. The encoded protein is CASRKSNTDTQYF. This sequence joins TRBV11-3 and TRBJ2-3; D is undetermined. Germline CDR1 SGHNT, CDR2 YENEEA. CDR3 length: 13 amino acids. V lost 6 bases and J lost 2, with 9 bases in between.

This clone was seen only once. V gene TRBV5-5 combines with J gene TRBJ1-2, with 8 bases matching TRBD1. The germline gives CDR1 SGHKS, CDR2 YYEKEE (reference sequence). The CDR3 has 16 residues. The V and J ends lost 2 bases and 6 bases, in that order; junction bases with no gene match: 12. The DNA of the CDR3 is TGTGCCAGCAGCTTCGGACAGGGAAGGCGCATAGATGGCTACACCTTC. This codes for CASSFGQGRRIDGYTF.

J is TRBJ2-6 and V is TRBV11-3; 7 nucleotides match TRBD2. The CDR3 has 16 residues. The ends lost 5 bases at V and 3 bases at J; junction bases unmatched: 7. Germline CDR1 reads SGHNT; CDR2 reads YENEEA. The chain's CDR3 is CASSRGWGGGANVLTF. The CDR3 DNA sequence: TGTGCCAGCAGCCGTGGATGGGGGGGTGGGGCCAACGTCCTGACTTTC. Full variable domain (outside the CDR3, taken from reference TRBV11-3 and TRBJ2-6): EAGVVQSPRYKIIEKKQPVAFWCNPISGHNTLYWYLQNLGQGPELLIRYENEEAVDDSQLPKDRFSAERLKGVDSTLKIQPAELGDSAVYLCASSRGWGGGANVLTFGAGSRLTVL.

This chain links TRBV6-6 with TRBJ1-1; TRBD1 aligns across 8 bases. The germline CDR1 and CDR2 sequences are MNHNY and SVGAGI (reference sequence). With V trimmed by 2 bases and J by 0 bases, 5 bases remained unmatched. This CDR3 spans 16 amino acids. The CDR3 sequence is CASSYPGQVMNTEAFF. The CDR3 DNA follows: TGTGCCAGCAGTTACCCGGGACAGGTTATGAACACTGAAGCTTTCTTT.

The chain couples TRBV5-7 to TRBJ2-7, with 7 bases identical to TRBD2. TRBV5-7 is designated an ORF whose function remains uncertain. The CDR3 has 15 residues. J lost 0 bases, V lost 1 base, and 4 bases had no gene match. CDR3 sequence (DNA): TGTGCCAGCAGCTTGAGTTGCGGGGGCTCCTACGAGCAGTACTTC. Amino acid sequence: CASSLSCGGSYEQYF.

The V gene is TRBV11-2, the J gene TRBJ2-5; TRBD1 agrees at 10 bases. V shed 4 bases, J shed 4 bases, and the junction held 15 bases outside the gene matches. The CDR3 loop spans 18 amino acids. The germline V gene has CDR1 SGHAT and CDR2 FQNNGV. The CDR3 nucleotides read TGTGCCAGCAGCTCAAGACCCCTGGTAGGACAGGGGGGAGAGACCCAGTACTTC. It yields the protein CASSSRPLVGQGGETQYF.

V is TRBV4-1 and J is TRBJ2-7, with 8 bases matching TRBD2. The CDR3 sequence is 18 residues long. V lost 1 base to trimming and J lost 3 bases; unmatched junction nucleotides: 14. Germline lookup yields CDR1 MGHRA and CDR2 YSYEKL. The CDR3 DNA is TGCGCCAGCAGCCAAGGAAGTATCAGCGGGGGCGGGAGCTACGAGCAGTACTTC. It codes for CASSQGSISGGGSYEQYF.

The chain joins TRBV13 to TRBJ2-7; 9 bases match TRBD1. The J segment lost 6 bases and the V segment lost 5 bases, leaving 5 bases of the junction unmatched. CDR1 PRHDT and CDR2 FYEKMQ come from the germline V gene (reference sequence). The CDR3 runs to 13 residues. The CDR3 bases are TGTGCCAGCAGCGAGGACAGGGGAGCCGAGCAGTACTTC. It codes for CASSEDRGAEQYF.

This clone showed up just a few times. The chain is built from TRBV18 and TRBJ1-1, with TRBD1 as a possible D gene (6 bases). Germline V gene sequence: CDR1 KGHSH, CDR2 LQKENI. V lost 2 bases, J lost 1 base, and 11 bases lay in between. This CDR3 is 15 amino acids long. CDR3 sequence reads: CASSPWTEENTEAFF. The CDR3 DNA is TGTGCCAGCTCACCATGGACAGAAGAGAACACTGAAGCTTTCTTT.

The chain employs TRBV7-2 and TRBJ2-1; TRBD2 matches 11 bases. CDR3 size: 15 residues. Germline V CDR1 and CDR2: SGHTA, FQGNSA. V dropped 4 bases and J dropped 2; count of bases not matched to a gene: 1. CDR3 residues: CASSYSGGAYNEQFF. CDR3 DNA: TGTGCCAGCAGCTATAGCGGGGGGGCCTACAATGAGCAGTTCTTC.

The table lists this clone with a few counts. The chain recombines TRBV7-9 with TRBJ1-4; no clear D. The CDR3 totals 15 residues. V lost 6 bases to trimming and J lost 5 bases, with 16 bases between them. From germline, CDR1 is SEHNR and CDR2 FQNEAQ (reference sequence). Written as DNA, the CDR3 is TGTGCCAGCAGTTTATCCGGGGAAGGAAATGAAAAACTGTTTTTT. The encoded protein is CASSLSGEGNEKLFF.

CDR3 nucleotides: TGTGCCAGCAGTCAGACTAGCGGGGCCTACAATGAGCAGTTCTTC. Protein product: CASSQTSGAYNEQFF. This chain uses TRBV2 with TRBJ2-1; 11 positions match TRBD2. The CDR3 totals 15 residues. Trimming took 5 bases from V and 2 from J; bases not matched to a gene: 2. The germline V gene has CDR1 SNHLY and CDR2 FYNNEI.

The genes are TRBV10-1 and TRBJ2-3; perhaps TRBD2 as D (6 bases). V was clipped by 3 bases and J by 2 bases, with 15 bases between them. CDR3 length: 16 residues. Germline lookup yields CDR1 WNHNN and CDR2 SYGVQD (reference sequence). CDR3 in DNA: TGCGCCAGCAGTGACCGGGTGGCGGGGCCCACAGATACGCAGTATTTT. Its translation is CASSDRVAGPTDTQYF.

Comments on this clone: The junction and the germline gene differ at one end; a read error may be behind it. This chain uses TRBV7-6 with TRBJ2-7; 10 nucleotides align to TRBD2. Germline V gives CDR1 SGHVS, CDR2 FNYEAQ. The CDR3 covers 14 residues. The chain's CDR3 is CVSSPLAGGYEQYF. Here the CDR3 DNA reads TGTGTCAGCAGCCCCTTAGCGGGGGGCTACGAGCAGTACTTC.

This clone was observed a handful of times. This chain uses TRBV11-3 with TRBJ2-1; D might be TRBD2 (6 bases). V was cut by 7 bases and J by 0 bases, with 16 bases left in between. CDR1 and CDR2 from the germline V gene are SGHNT and YENEEA. The CDR3 has 16 amino acids. CDR3: CASTPSAGLSYNEQFF. The CDR3 DNA reads TGTGCCAGCACCCCCTCGGCGGGACTCTCCTACAATGAGCAGTTCTTC. Drawing the rest from reference TRBV11-3 and TRBJ2-1, the complete variable domain is EAGVVQSPRYKIIEKKQPVAFWCNPISGHNTLYWYLQNLGQGPELLIRYENEEAVDDSQLPKDRFSAERLKGVDSTLKIQPAELGDSAVYLCASTPSAGLSYNEQFFGPGTRLTVL.

The chain has TRBV11-2 and TRBJ1-2, with D maybe TRBD1 (5 bases). CDR3 length equals 15 residues. Germline V gene sequence: CDR1 SGHAT, CDR2 FQNNGV. The V end was cut by 4 bases, the J end by 8 bases, with 20 bases between. The chain's CDR3 is CASSSRRGSKDGYTF. Here the CDR3 DNA reads TGTGCCAGCAGCTCCCGAAGGGGCAGTAAGGACGGCTACACCTTC.

This clone came up a few times. The rearrangement joins TRBV5-1 to TRBJ1-1; TRBD1 might be the D (5 bases). Germline V gene data show CDR1 as SGHRS and CDR2 as YFSETQ. The CDR3 is 15 residues long. The V and J ends lost 8 bases and 4 bases respectively, with 21 bases between them. The chain's CDR3 is CASSTGAGLVTEAFF. The CDR3 coding sequence is TGCGCCAGTAGTACTGGGGCAGGATTAGTCACTGAAGCTTTCTTT.

CDR3 residues: CASSGGQGRNQPQHF. The CDR3 DNA reads TGTGCCAGCAGTGGGGGACAGGGACGCAATCAGCCCCAGCATTTT. This chain uses TRBV6-1 with TRBJ1-5; 9 bases line up with TRBD1. Germline loops: CDR1 MNHNS, CDR2 SASEGT. J was trimmed by 2 bases and V by 4 bases; bases with no gene match: 3. The CDR3 consists of 15 residues.

The chain carries TRBV11-3 and TRBJ1-2, with 9 bases matching TRBD1. The CDR3 spans 14 residues. CDR1 and CDR2 from the germline V gene are SGHNT and YENEEA. Trimming cost V 5 bases and J 0 bases; bases outside gene matches: 1. The chain's CDR3 is CASSRTGANYGYTF. DNA of the CDR3: TGTGCCAGCAGCCGGACAGGGGCTAACTATGGCTACACCTTC.